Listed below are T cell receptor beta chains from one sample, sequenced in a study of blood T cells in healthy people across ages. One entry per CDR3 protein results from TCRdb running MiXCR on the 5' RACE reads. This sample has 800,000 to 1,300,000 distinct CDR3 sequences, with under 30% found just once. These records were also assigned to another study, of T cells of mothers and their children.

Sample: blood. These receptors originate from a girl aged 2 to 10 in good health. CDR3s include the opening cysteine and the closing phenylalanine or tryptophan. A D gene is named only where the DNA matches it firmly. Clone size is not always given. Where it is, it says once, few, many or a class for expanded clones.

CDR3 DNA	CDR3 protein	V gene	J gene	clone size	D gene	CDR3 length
TGTGCCAGCAAAAGCGCCGGGACAGAAACGCACGAGCAGTACTTC	CASKSAGTETHEQYF	TRBV27	TRBJ2-7	-	TRBD1	15
TGCGCCAGCAGCCAAGACGGAACAGGAGTCACAGATACGCAGTATTTT	CASSQDGTGVTDTQYF	TRBV4-3	TRBJ2-3	-	-	16
TGTGCCAGCAGCGGGGCCGGGACAGGGGACGAGCAGTACTTC	CASSGAGTGDEQYF	TRBV25-1	TRBJ2-7	few	TRBD1	14
TGTGCCACCAGTGGAGATACCTCCTACGAGCAGTACTTC	CATSGDTSYEQYF	TRBV24-1	TRBJ2-7	-	-	13
TGTGCCAGCAGCGTAGATGTGGGGGCCCAGTTCTTC	CASSVDVGAQFF	TRBV9	TRBJ2-1	-	-	12
TGCAGCGTTCATCTCCTGACTGAAGGGGTCACTCATGGCTACACCTTC	CSVHLLTEGVTHGYTF	TRBV29-1	TRBJ1-2	-	-	16
TGCAGTGCTAACAGCAGAGTCAGTGGCCACGAGCAGTACTTC	CSANSRVSGHEQYF	TRBV20-1	TRBJ2-7	-	-	14
TGTGCCAGCAGCTGGACAGGGATGGACTATGGCTACACCTTC	CASSWTGMDYGYTF	TRBV7-9	TRBJ1-2	-	TRBD1	14
TGTGCCAGCAGTTACTATGATCCGGGCGGGACCCAGTACTTC	CASSYYDPGGTQYF	TRBV6-6	TRBJ2-5	-	-	14
TGTGCCAGCGGCGAGAGGGAAAAACTGTTTTTT	CASGEREKLFF	TRBV6-1	TRBJ1-4	-	-	11
TGCAGTGCTAGGAACAAGACGCTTCCCTACAATGAGCAGTTCTTC	CSARNKTLPYNEQFF	TRBV20-1	TRBJ2-1	-	-	15
TGTGCCACCAGTGATACAGGGAGCACTGAAGCTTTCTTT	CATSDTGSTEAFF	TRBV24-1	TRBJ1-1	-	-	13
TGTGCCAGCAGTTTATTCTCAGGGAGTCGAGAGACCCAGTACTTC	CASSLFSGSRETQYF	TRBV27	TRBJ2-5	-	-	15
TGTGCCACCAGCAGAGATCGGGACAGAGGGTTCCCATCAGATACGCAGTATTTT	CATSRDRDRGFPSDTQYF	TRBV15	TRBJ2-3	few	TRBD1	18
TGTGCCAGCAGTTCCTCGATTATCACAGATACGCAGTATTTT	CASSSSIITDTQYF	TRBV28	TRBJ2-3	-	-	14
TGTGCCAGCAGCCAAAGCGGGGGGGCGCTTAAGGAGACCCAGTACTTC	CASSQSGGALKETQYF	TRBV11-3	TRBJ2-5	few	TRBD2	16
TGCAGTGCTACCGGGGGGGCCGGGTACAATGAGCAGTTCTTC	CSATGGAGYNEQFF	TRBV20-1	TRBJ2-1	few	TRBD2	14
TGTGCCAGCAGCTCACGGCGCCTCACGGGGACCGGGGAGCTGTTTTTT	CASSSRRLTGTGELFF	TRBV7-9	TRBJ2-2	few	-	16
TGCGCCAGCAGCAACTACATCGGGCCCACCCCCGAGCAGTACTTC	CASSNYIGPTPEQYF	TRBV4-3	TRBJ2-7	-	-	15
TGCGCCAGCCCCTGGGACTACTACGAGCAGTACTTC	CASPWDYYEQYF	TRBV5-1	TRBJ2-7	-	TRBD2	12
TGTGCCAGCAGCTTAGATTTTAAGGAGCAGTTCTTC	CASSLDFKEQFF	TRBV11-2	TRBJ2-1	few	-	12
TGTGCCAGCAGTTTTTCTGTGGCGAGGAACGAGCAGTACTTC	CASSFSVARNEQYF	TRBV12-3/TRBV12-4	TRBJ2-7	few	-	14
TGCAGTGCTTCCACCTCGGTTCTAGCGGGAGAACAAGATACGCAGTATTTT	CSASTSVLAGEQDTQYF	TRBV20-1	TRBJ2-3	once	TRBD2	17
TGTGCCAGCAGCCACAGAGGGAAACTGTTTTTT	CASSHRGKLFF	TRBV12-3/TRBV12-4	TRBJ1-4	-	-	11
TGCGCCAGCAGCTTGGGGCCGCTCGCAAATGAGCAGTTCTTC	CASSLGPLANEQFF	TRBV5-1	TRBJ2-1	-	-	14
TGTGCCAGCAGTTTAAGGGGGTACAACACTGAAGCTTTCTTT	CASSLRGYNTEAFF	TRBV12-3/TRBV12-4	TRBJ1-1	few	-	14
TGTGCCAGCAGCCAGCCCAGGACTAGCGTCTACGAGCAGTACTTC	CASSQPRTSVYEQYF	TRBV3-1	TRBJ2-7	-	TRBD2	15
TGTGCCAGCAGCGGAACCGGGACGCCTGCTTTGCACTTC	CASSGTGTPALHF	TRBV9	TRBJ2-5	-	-	13